These T cell receptor beta chains were read from a single sample in a study of blood T cell repertoires in COVID-19. Clones were read by immunoSEQ multiplex PCR, and TCRdb kept only the in-frame ones, dropping some. Of some 70,000 clones listed, roughly 84% are singletons. Material: peripheral blood. Receptor source: a man between 50 and 59 years old with active COVID-19. CDR3s include the opening cysteine and the closing phenylalanine or tryptophan. D genes are given only for firm matches. Where a row states a size, it is once, few, many or the class of an expanded clone; other rows omit it.

>TRBJ2-3|TRBV3-1/TRBV3-2|TRBD2|once
CASSQDGLAGGDTQYF
TGTGCCAGCAGCCAAGATGGGCTAGCGGGGGGGGATACGCAGTATTTT
>TRBJ1-2|TRBV6-6|TRBD1|.
CASSPRTGSKLIYGYTF
TGTGCCAGCAGTCCAAGGACAGGTTCCAAACTCATCTATGGCTACACCTTC
>TRBJ2-6|TRBV6-5|TRBD1|.
CASSGQVSGANVLTF
TGTGCCAGCTCAGGACAGGTCTCTGGGGCCAACGTCCTGACTTTC
>TRBJ1-1|TRBV10-2|TRBD1|few
CASSDLDRGYPAFF
TGCGCCAGCAGTGACCTAGACAGGGGGTATCCAGCTTTCTTT
>TRBJ2-5|TRBV12-5|.|.
CASGSGTEGGTQYF
TGTGCTAGTGGTTCAGGGACGGAGGGAGGGACCCAGTACTTC
>TRBJ2-3|TRBV7-3|TRBD1|.
CASSLTGQGTDTQYF
TGTGCCAGCAGCTTAACGGGACAGGGCACAGATACGCAGTATTTT
>TRBJ1-6|TRBV6-5|.|once
CASSRGGSPLHF
TGTGCCAGCAGTCGCGGGGGTTCACCCCTCCACTTT
>TRBJ2-2|TRBV11-3|.|.
CASRYGGTGELFF
TGTGCCAGCCGGTACGGGGGCACCGGGGAGCTGTTTTTT
>TRBJ2-1|TRBV19|.|.
CASSIRGNEQFF
TGTGCCAGTAGTATTAGGGGGAATGAGCAGTTCTTC
>TRBJ2-7|TRBV18|TRBD1|once
CASSPRQGTFPYEQYF
TGTGCCAGCTCACCACGACAGGGAACCTTTCCCTACGAGCAGTACTTC
>TRBJ1-1|TRBV4-3|TRBD1|.
CASSQDQMARGLEAFF
TGCGCCAGCAGCCAAGATCAGATGGCCAGGGGGCTTGAAGCTTTCTTT
>TRBJ2-2|TRBV6-4|TRBD2|.
CASSDTAGGPLSPPGELFF
TGTGCCAGCAGTGACACGGCGGGAGGGCCACTAAGCCCCCCCGGGGAGCTGTTTTTT
>TRBJ2-1|TRBV7-2|TRBD2|.
CASSLGGTSPHNEQFF
TGTGCCAGCAGCTTAGGAGGGACTAGCCCGCACAATGAGCAGTTCTTC
>TRBJ1-5|TRBV7-9|TRBD1|few
CASSLQGDQPQHF
TGTGCCAGCAGCTTACAGGGGGATCAGCCCCAGCATTTT
>TRBJ2-2|TRBV7-2|.|.
CASSLNRLAVTGELFF
TGTGCCAGCAGCTTAAACAGATTAGCGGTCACCGGGGAGCTGTTTTTT
>TRBJ2-5|TRBV18|.|.
CASSLGRGETQYF
TGTGCCAGCTCACTAGGACGGGGAGAGACCCAGTACTTC
>TRBJ1-5|TRBV5-4|.|.
CASSPHGGQPQHF
TGTGCCAGCAGCCCTCACGGGGGTCAGCCCCAGCATTTT
>TRBJ2-5|TRBV2|.|.
CASSPHTGQETQYF
TGTGCCAGCAGTCCGCATACAGGGCAAGAGACCCAGTACTTC
>TRBJ2-5|TRBV30|TRBD2|.
CAWSLQVRGAQYF
TGTGCCTGGAGTTTACAGGTCCGGGGGGCCCAGTACTTC
>TRBJ1-3|TRBV5-1|TRBD1|.
CASSPDRGPGNTIYF
TGCGCCAGCAGCCCGGACAGGGGGCCTGGAAACACCATATATTTT
>TRBJ2-7|TRBV28|.|.
CASSAIRSPYEQYF
TGTGCCAGCAGCGCCATACGGAGCCCCTACGAGCAGTACTTC
>TRBJ1-1|TRBV5-1|.|.
CASSLLGSQNTEAFF
TGCGCCAGCAGCTTGTTAGGGAGCCAGAACACTGAAGCTTTCTTT
>TRBJ2-3|TRBV5-5|TRBD2|.
CASSSYRLAGGSDTQYF
TGTGCCAGCAGCTCCTATAGACTAGCGGGAGGTTCAGATACGCAGTATTTT
>TRBJ2-2|TRBV7-3|.|.
CASREGRSANTGELFF
TGTGCCAGCAGGGAGGGGAGGAGTGCAAACACCGGGGAGCTGTTTTTT
>TRBJ2-2|TRBV6-2/TRBV6-3|.|.
CASSTWLAGELFF
TGTGCCAGCAGTACTTGGTTGGCCGGGGAGCTGTTTTTT
>TRBJ2-7|TRBV29-1|TRBD1|.
CSVRQGAGYEQYF
TGCAGCGTAAGACAGGGGGCGGGCTACGAGCAGTACTTC